This TCR beta chain was observed in a study of OX40 agonist ivuxolimab in advanced cancers. At the level of the study: Given to patients was ivuxolimab, an agonistic anti-OX40 (CD134) antibody. Six ivuxolimab dose levels, 0.01 to 10 mg/kg, were given intravenously every 2 weeks. Averaging 60 years in age, with a range of about 23 to 90, the cohort was about 83% male.

Excluded were patients having autoimmune disease history or systemic immunosuppression. Sequencing was performed with immunoSEQ multiplex PCR; in TCRdb, only in-frame clones are kept and a portion is missing. The sample holds around 63,000 clones, approximately 85% seen once. The receptor was derived from an adult with an advanced solid tumor such as melanoma, head and neck, liver or kidney cancer. The input for sequencing was CD4+ or CD8+ T cells sorted from blood, taken in a trial of the OX40 agonist ivuxolimab.

DNA of the CDR3: TGCGCCAGCAGCATGGGACTAGCGGGGGCGGGAAGCACAGATACGCAGTATTTT. It specifies CASSMGLAGAGSTDTQYF. This chain joins TRBV5-1 and TRBJ2-3, with 14 bases lining up with TRBD2. J lost 0 bases, V lost 4 bases, and 7 bases had no gene match. The germline gives CDR1 SGHRS, CDR2 YFSETQ. This CDR3 spans 18 amino acids.